A selection of T cell receptor beta chains follows, all from one sample in a study of vaccination and CD4 T cells after COVID-19. Which antigens these TCRs recognize remains unknown. TCRdb redid the calling of the PCR reads with MiXCR, one entry per CDR3 protein. The sample includes about 15,000 distinct CDR3 sequences, around half of them seen just once. Sequenced material: CD4+ T cells from blood, cultured in vitro, taken before SARS-CoV-2 vaccination. The receptors come from a human donor who had recovered from COVID-19. CDR3s include the opening cysteine and the closing phenylalanine or tryptophan. Fields, in order: clone size, V gene, J gene, D gene, CDR3 protein, CDR3 DNA. A D gene is named only where the DNA matches it firmly. Some rows mark clone size as missing; the rest say once, few, many or name a class of expanded clone.

abundance: few
v_gene: TRBV6-1
j_gene: TRBJ1-5
d_gene: -
CDR3aa: CASSEQTNQPQHF
CDR3nt: TGTGCCAGCAGTGAACAGACGAATCAGCCCCAGCATTTT

abundance: -
v_gene: TRBV6-5
j_gene: TRBJ2-5
d_gene: -
CDR3aa: CASSYSNGGRETQYF
CDR3nt: TGTGCCAGCAGTTACTCGAACGGGGGCCGGGAGACCCAGTACTTC

abundance: -
v_gene: TRBV11-2
j_gene: TRBJ2-1
d_gene: -
CDR3aa: CASSLSVEQFF
CDR3nt: TGTGCCAGCAGCTTGTCCGTTGAGCAGTTCTTC

abundance: -
v_gene: TRBV12-3/TRBV12-4
j_gene: TRBJ2-1
d_gene: -
CDR3aa: CASFTGVTSYNEQFF
CDR3nt: TGTGCCAGCTTCACGGGGGTTACCTCCTACAATGAGCAGTTCTTC

abundance: few
v_gene: TRBV27
j_gene: TRBJ1-5
d_gene: -
CDR3aa: CASSLSQAAGPQHF
CDR3nt: TGTGCCAGCAGTTTATCACAGGCCGCAGGGCCCCAGCATTTT

abundance: -
v_gene: TRBV28
j_gene: TRBJ1-5
d_gene: -
CDR3aa: CASSTGVLINQPQHF
CDR3nt: TGTGCCAGCAGTACAGGAGTATTGATCAATCAGCCCCAGCATTTT

abundance: -
v_gene: TRBV6-2/TRBV6-3
j_gene: TRBJ1-2
d_gene: -
CDR3aa: CASSSSYGYTF
CDR3nt: TGTGCCAGCAGCAGCTCCTATGGCTACACCTTC

abundance: -
v_gene: TRBV20-1
j_gene: TRBJ1-2
d_gene: TRBD1
CDR3aa: CSARRQGARGYTF
CDR3nt: TGCAGTGCCCGACGACAGGGGGCGCGGGGCTACACCTTC

abundance: medium-sized
v_gene: TRBV5-4
j_gene: TRBJ2-1
d_gene: -
CDR3aa: CASSKDQIYNEQFF
CDR3nt: TGTGCCAGCAGCAAGGACCAAATCTACAATGAGCAGTTCTTC

abundance: -
v_gene: TRBV9
j_gene: TRBJ2-5
d_gene: -
CDR3aa: CASSVGGNREETQYF
CDR3nt: TGTGCCAGCAGCGTAGGAGGGAACAGGGAAGAGACCCAGTACTTC

abundance: -
v_gene: TRBV19
j_gene: TRBJ1-5
d_gene: TRBD1
CDR3aa: CASSIDGTGGQPQHF
CDR3nt: TGTGCCAGTAGTATAGACGGGACAGGAGGTCAGCCCCAGCATTTT

abundance: -
v_gene: TRBV6-5
j_gene: TRBJ2-3
d_gene: TRBD2
CDR3aa: CASSYGGGTDTQYF
CDR3nt: TGTGCCAGCAGTTACGGGGGGGGCACAGATACGCAGTATTTT

abundance: few
v_gene: TRBV2
j_gene: TRBJ2-5
d_gene: -
CDR3aa: CASVVQETQYF
CDR3nt: TGTGCCAGCGTTGTACAAGAGACCCAGTACTTC

abundance: once
v_gene: TRBV28
j_gene: TRBJ2-1
d_gene: TRBD2
CDR3aa: CASSWGLASNEQFF
CDR3nt: TGTGCCAGCAGTTGGGGACTAGCATCAAATGAGCAGTTCTTC

abundance: -
v_gene: TRBV6-1
j_gene: TRBJ2-5
d_gene: TRBD2
CDR3aa: CASSRKGLAGSSAQYF
CDR3nt: TGTGCCAGCAGTCGAAAGGGACTAGCGGGGTCGTCGGCCCAGTACTTC

abundance: few
v_gene: TRBV6-1
j_gene: TRBJ2-7
d_gene: -
CDR3aa: CASSDSGGGRTYEQYF
CDR3nt: TGTGCCAGCAGTGATTCGGGTGGAGGGAGAACCTACGAGCAGTACTTC

abundance: -
v_gene: TRBV29-1
j_gene: TRBJ2-5
d_gene: -
CDR3aa: CSAVEYQETQYF
CDR3nt: TGCAGCGCCGTTGAGTACCAAGAGACCCAGTACTTC

abundance: -
v_gene: TRBV6-2/TRBV6-3
j_gene: TRBJ2-7
d_gene: TRBD2
CDR3aa: CASSPLAVPTYEQYF
CDR3nt: TGTGCCAGCAGTCCCCTAGCGGTCCCTACCTACGAGCAGTACTTC

abundance: -
v_gene: TRBV10-2
j_gene: TRBJ2-7
d_gene: TRBD1
CDR3aa: CASSESTGIYEQYF
CDR3nt: TGCGCCAGCAGTGAGTCGACAGGGATCTACGAGCAGTACTTC

abundance: -
v_gene: TRBV28
j_gene: TRBJ1-1
d_gene: -
CDR3aa: CASKVLTEAFF
CDR3nt: TGTGCCAGCAAGGTACTCACTGAAGCTTTCTTT

abundance: few
v_gene: TRBV6-1
j_gene: TRBJ1-2
d_gene: -
CDR3aa: CASSSVDRNHNYGYTF
CDR3nt: TGTGCCAGCAGCTCCGTTGACAGAAATCATAACTATGGCTACACCTTC

abundance: -
v_gene: TRBV20-1
j_gene: TRBJ2-7
d_gene: -
CDR3aa: CSAGGGGWANEQYF
CDR3nt: TGCAGTGCGGGGGGAGGGGGATGGGCTAACGAGCAGTACTTC

abundance: -
v_gene: TRBV11-3
j_gene: TRBJ2-7
d_gene: -
CDR3aa: CASSLVRATCEQYF
CDR3nt: TGTGCCAGCAGCTTAGTCAGGGCAACCTGCGAGCAGTACTTC

abundance: few
v_gene: TRBV5-4
j_gene: TRBJ1-1
d_gene: -
CDR3aa: CASSLAGRANTEAFF
CDR3nt: TGTGCCAGCAGCTTGGCGGGCAGGGCGAACACTGAAGCTTTCTTT

abundance: few
v_gene: TRBV10-2
j_gene: TRBJ1-5
d_gene: -
CDR3aa: CASTGQFNQPQHF
CDR3nt: TGCGCCAGCACCGGACAGTTCAATCAGCCCCAGCATTTT

abundance: -
v_gene: TRBV7-2
j_gene: TRBJ1-5
d_gene: -
CDR3aa: CASSFLSGAGGIMPQHF
CDR3nt: TGTGCCAGCAGCTTTCTTAGTGGAGCCGGGGGAATAATGCCCCAGCATTTT

abundance: -
v_gene: TRBV20-1
j_gene: TRBJ1-2
d_gene: TRBD1
CDR3aa: CSARSGQGVLLGYTF
CDR3nt: TGCAGTGCTAGATCCGGACAGGGGGTTTTACTTGGCTACACCTTC

abundance: -
v_gene: TRBV5-1
j_gene: TRBJ1-1
d_gene: -
CDR3aa: CASSFTGTEAFF
CDR3nt: TGCGCCAGCAGCTTTACAGGGACTGAAGCTTTCTTT

abundance: -
v_gene: TRBV6-2/TRBV6-3
j_gene: TRBJ1-1
d_gene: -
CDR3aa: CASSYVAGQSSEAFF
CDR3nt: TGTGCCAGCAGTTACGTTGCAGGACAAAGCTCTGAAGCTTTCTTT

abundance: few
v_gene: TRBV19
j_gene: TRBJ1-5
d_gene: -
CDR3aa: CASSIFQGGNQPQHF
CDR3nt: TGTGCCAGTAGTATATTCCAGGGCGGCAATCAGCCCCAGCATTTT

abundance: few
v_gene: TRBV7-8
j_gene: TRBJ1-6
d_gene: TRBD1
CDR3aa: CASSSHRGEYSPLHF
CDR3nt: TGTGCCAGCAGCTCACACAGGGGAGAGTATTCACCCCTCCACTTT

abundance: -
v_gene: TRBV20-1
j_gene: TRBJ1-2
d_gene: -
CDR3aa: CSARRRASQSYTF
CDR3nt: TGCAGTGCTAGGAGACGCGCCAGTCAGAGCTACACCTTC

abundance: once
v_gene: TRBV6-1
j_gene: TRBJ2-1
d_gene: -
CDR3aa: CASNPLGGPPYNEQFF
CDR3nt: TGTGCCAGCAATCCCCTCGGAGGGCCCCCCTACAATGAGCAGTTCTTC

abundance: -
v_gene: TRBV12-3/TRBV12-4
j_gene: TRBJ1-5
d_gene: -
CDR3aa: CASSLTEQPQHF
CDR3nt: TGTGCCAGCAGCTTAACCGAACAGCCCCAGCATTTT

abundance: -
v_gene: TRBV19
j_gene: TRBJ1-1
d_gene: -
CDR3aa: CASSTRPDLNTEAFF
CDR3nt: TGTGCCAGTAGTACCCGGCCAGATCTAAACACTGAAGCTTTCTTT

abundance: -
v_gene: TRBV7-2
j_gene: TRBJ1-3
d_gene: -
CDR3aa: CASSLERQAGNTIYF
CDR3nt: TGTGCCAGCAGCTTAGAGAGACAGGCTGGAAACACCATATATTTT

abundance: few
v_gene: TRBV7-8
j_gene: TRBJ1-1
d_gene: TRBD1
CDR3aa: CASSQRDRGLTEAFF
CDR3nt: TGTGCCAGCAGCCAAAGAGACAGGGGGCTCACTGAAGCTTTCTTT

abundance: -
v_gene: TRBV9
j_gene: TRBJ1-6
d_gene: TRBD1
CDR3aa: CASSVGDRGLNSPLHF
CDR3nt: TGTGCCAGCAGCGTCGGGGACAGGGGGCTTAATTCACCCCTCCACTTT

abundance: few
v_gene: TRBV11-3
j_gene: TRBJ2-7
d_gene: -
CDR3aa: CASSSHKPFYSYEQYF
CDR3nt: TGTGCCAGCAGCTCACACAAACCTTTCTACTCCTACGAGCAGTACTTC

abundance: once
v_gene: TRBV11-2
j_gene: TRBJ1-1
d_gene: -
CDR3aa: CASSLAGARGNTEAFF
CDR3nt: TGTGCCAGCAGCTTAGCTGGGGCGAGGGGGAACACTGAAGCTTTCTTT

abundance: -
v_gene: TRBV10-3
j_gene: TRBJ1-1
d_gene: -
CDR3aa: CAITPRENTEAFF
CDR3nt: TGTGCCATCACCCCTCGCGAGAACACTGAAGCTTTCTTT

abundance: -
v_gene: TRBV7-8
j_gene: TRBJ1-2
d_gene: -
CDR3aa: CASSPRTAYGYTF
CDR3nt: TGTGCCAGCAGCCCTCGGACGGCCTATGGCTACACCTTC

abundance: few
v_gene: TRBV6-1
j_gene: TRBJ1-2
d_gene: TRBD1
CDR3aa: CASKRGQDNYGYTF
CDR3nt: TGTGCCAGCAAGAGGGGACAGGATAACTATGGCTACACCTTC

abundance: -
v_gene: TRBV19
j_gene: TRBJ1-5
d_gene: -
CDR3aa: CTSRQTYGGGNQPQHF
CDR3nt: TGTACCAGTAGACAAACGTATGGAGGGGGCAATCAGCCCCAGCATTTT

abundance: few
v_gene: TRBV20-1
j_gene: TRBJ1-1
d_gene: -
CDR3aa: CSASLRGTNTEAFF
CDR3nt: TGCAGTGCTAGCCTCCGGGGCACGAACACTGAAGCTTTCTTT

abundance: -
v_gene: TRBV27
j_gene: TRBJ1-2
d_gene: TRBD1
CDR3aa: CATKTGNCGYTF
CDR3nt: TGTGCCACCAAGACAGGGAACTGTGGCTACACCTTC

abundance: -
v_gene: TRBV7-2
j_gene: TRBJ2-1
d_gene: TRBD2
CDR3aa: CASSLGASGGLSNEQFF
CDR3nt: TGTGCCAGCAGCTTAGGGGCTAGCGGGGGATTAAGCAATGAGCAGTTCTTC

abundance: few
v_gene: TRBV6-2/TRBV6-3
j_gene: TRBJ2-7
d_gene: TRBD2
CDR3aa: CASMASGRYEQYF
CDR3nt: TGTGCCAGCATGGCTAGCGGGAGATACGAGCAGTACTTC

abundance: -
v_gene: TRBV11-3
j_gene: TRBJ1-1
d_gene: -
CDR3aa: CASSLALEAFF
CDR3nt: TGTGCCAGCAGCTTAGCACTTGAAGCTTTCTTT

abundance: -
v_gene: TRBV28
j_gene: TRBJ2-2
d_gene: -
CDR3aa: CASSGPGLGVLGELFF
CDR3nt: TGTGCCAGCAGTGGGCCGGGGCTAGGGGTATTGGGGGAGCTGTTTTTT

abundance: once
v_gene: TRBV7-2
j_gene: TRBJ1-1
d_gene: -
CDR3aa: CASSPGNRLNTEAFF
CDR3nt: TGTGCCAGCAGCCCAGGTAATCGGCTGAACACTGAAGCTTTCTTT

abundance: -
v_gene: TRBV7-2
j_gene: TRBJ1-4
d_gene: -
CDR3aa: CASSPRGGNEKLFF
CDR3nt: TGTGCCAGCAGCCCGCGAGGGGGGAATGAAAAACTGTTTTTT

abundance: -
v_gene: TRBV20-1
j_gene: TRBJ2-4
d_gene: -
CDR3aa: CSARDLPLEGNIQYF
CDR3nt: TGCAGTGCTAGAGACCTACCCCTCGAAGGAAACATTCAGTACTTC

abundance: -
v_gene: TRBV7-2
j_gene: TRBJ2-7
d_gene: TRBD2
CDR3aa: CASSWGLAGGGEQYF
CDR3nt: TGTGCCAGCAGCTGGGGACTAGCGGGAGGGGGCGAGCAGTACTTC

abundance: few
v_gene: TRBV15
j_gene: TRBJ2-2
d_gene: TRBD2
CDR3aa: CATSRQTSGRTGELFF
CDR3nt: TGTGCCACCAGCAGGCAGACTAGCGGGAGAACCGGGGAGCTGTTTTTT

abundance: -
v_gene: TRBV20-1
j_gene: TRBJ1-2
d_gene: TRBD1
CDR3aa: CSASPGGMYGYTF
CDR3nt: TGCAGTGCTTCGCCAGGGGGCATGTATGGCTACACCTTC

abundance: few
v_gene: TRBV27
j_gene: TRBJ1-1
d_gene: -
CDR3aa: CASSPIEGSEAFF
CDR3nt: TGTGCCAGCAGTCCTATCGAGGGCTCTGAAGCTTTCTTT

abundance: -
v_gene: TRBV15
j_gene: TRBJ2-7
d_gene: -
CDR3aa: CATSKGQGLYEQYF
CDR3nt: TGTGCCACCAGCAAGGGCCAGGGCCTGTACGAGCAGTACTTC

abundance: -
v_gene: TRBV7-9
j_gene: TRBJ1-1
d_gene: -
CDR3aa: CASSPTGDRTEAFF
CDR3nt: TGTGCCAGCAGCCCGACGGGGGATCGGACTGAAGCTTTCTTT